This passage covers 28 T cell receptor beta chains from one sample sequenced in a study of blood T cell repertoires in COVID-19. The assay was immunoSEQ multiplex PCR, and TCRdb's table has in-frame clones only and misses some. Of 350,000 to 450,000 clones listed, approximately 86% are singletons. The sequencing sample was made of peripheral blood. All receptors come from a woman aged 55-70 years with COVID-19, enrolled during active disease.

V and J are TRBV24-1 and TRBJ2-3, with D maybe TRBD2 (6 bases). The CDR3 is 14 amino acids. V lost 4 bases and J 1 base, leaving 8 bases between the germline ends. Germline CDR1 is KGHDR and CDR2 is SFDVKD. CDR3 amino acids: CATSETGGTDTQYF. For the CDR3, the DNA is TGTGCCACCAGTGAAACGGGGGGCACAGATACGCAGTATTTT.

This clone was detected ten times or more. The gene calls are TRBV4-2 and TRBJ1-2; D gene unclear. Germline CDR1 is LGHNA and CDR2 is YNFKEQ. The CDR3 runs 15 residues. The V end was cut by 0 bases, the J end by 2 bases, with 10 bases between. Here the CDR3 reads CASSQDLAGNYGYTF. The CDR3 DNA reads as TGTGCCAGCAGCCAAGATCTAGCAGGAAACTATGGCTACACCTTC.

The chain joins TRBV19 to TRBJ2-1; 8 bases line up with TRBD2. The CDR3 totals 16 residues. The ends lost 6 bases at V and 7 bases at J; junction bases unmatched: 14. Germline loops: CDR1 LNHDA, CDR2 SQIVND (reference sequence). The CDR3 region is CASRVFSGGSGNEQFF. The CDR3 DNA sequence: TGTGCCAGTAGGGTCTTCTCGGGGGGGTCGGGTAATGAGCAGTTCTTC.

The CDR3 sequence: CASSYSGQWNTEAFF. The DNA of the CDR3 is TGTGCCAGCAGTTACTCCGGACAGTGGAACACTGAAGCTTTCTTT. The V gene is TRBV6-6, the J gene TRBJ1-1; D might be TRBD1 (6 bases). Germline-derived CDR1 and CDR2 are MNHNY and SVGAGI (reference sequence). This CDR3 comprises 15 residues. Trimming shortened V by 0 bases and J by 1 base, and 9 bases separated the two germline ends.

This clone has just a few counts. The chain couples TRBV27 to TRBJ2-6; possibly TRBD2 for D (6 bases). Germline V gives CDR1 MNHEY, CDR2 SMNVEV (reference sequence). The CDR3 totals 17 residues. Trimming left V 1 base short and J 2 bases short, with 12 bases between. CDR3 DNA: TGTGCCAGCAGTTTATACGGCGGAGGGGCTGGGGCCAACGTCCTGACTTTC. This codes for CASSLYGGGAGANVLTF.

The J gene is TRBJ2-7, the V gene TRBV28, with TRBD2 matching 10 bases. With V trimmed by 2 bases and J by 4 bases, 8 bases remained unmatched. Germline loops: CDR1 MDHEN, CDR2 SYDVKM. This CDR3 is 16 amino acids long. The CDR3 coding sequence is TGTGCCAGCAGTTTAGGGCTAGCGGGGGCCGTATACGAGCAGTACTTC. It is translated as CASSLGLAGAVYEQYF.

This clone was observed a single time. This chain links TRBV29-1 with TRBJ1-2; 10 nucleotides agree with TRBD1. Germline-derived CDR1 and CDR2 are SQVTM and ANQGSEA. This CDR3 region has 14 residues. V gave up 5 bases and J gave up 1 base; unmatched junction bases: 4. CDR3 loop: CSVWTGGVNYGYTF. The CDR3 bases are TGCAGCGTTTGGACAGGGGGGGTTAACTATGGCTACACCTTC.

The chain carries TRBV13 and TRBJ1-3, with D unclear. Trimming pared 7 bases from V and 4 bases from J, leaving 17 bases between. The germline V gene has CDR1 PRHDT and CDR2 FYEKMQ (reference sequence). The length of the CDR3 is 15 residues. CDR3 amino acids: CASTWHLSSGNTIYF. The CDR3 DNA follows: TGTGCCAGCACCTGGCATCTCTCTTCAGGAAACACCATATATTTT.

This clone has a single count. This rearrangement joins TRBV10-3 to TRBJ1-1; D may be TRBD1 (6 bases). Germline CDR1 reads ENHRY; CDR2 reads SYGVKD. The CDR3 is made up of 14 amino acids. Trimming stripped 0 bases from V and 6 bases from J, with 11 bases between. The CDR3 DNA reads as TGTGCCATCAGTGAGTCCGGGGCAGGGGCTGAAGCTTTCTTT. Encoded protein: CAISESGAGAEAFF.

This clone was observed a few times. The V gene is TRBV2, the J gene TRBJ2-3, with a possible D match to TRBD1 (6 bases). V lost 3 bases and J 8 bases, leaving 21 bases between the germline ends. The CDR3 totals 16 residues. Germline assignment: CDR1 SNHLY and CDR2 FYNNEI. CDR3 DNA sequence: TGTGCCAGCAGTGATGAAACAGGGCGGGTCGGTGGTACGCAGTATTTT. Translation: CASSDETGRVGGTQYF.

This clone was seen just once. This chain uses TRBV4-3 with TRBJ2-5; 9 positions match TRBD1. Germline assignment: CDR1 LGHNA and CDR2 YSLEER. The CDR3 spans 14 residues. Losses at the gene ends were 2 bases for V and 3 bases for J; bases not matched to a gene: 1. CDR3 sequence: CASSQRTGEETQYF. CDR3 in DNA: TGCGCCAGCAGCCAACGGACAGGGGAAGAGACCCAGTACTTC.

V gene TRBV5-1 combines with J gene TRBJ1-6, with 7 bases lining up with TRBD1. This CDR3 spans 13 amino acids. The junction had 1 base not matched to a gene; V was cut back by 3 bases and J by 7 bases. Germline CDR1 and CDR2: SGHRS and YFSETQ. The CDR3 sequence is CASSWDRNSPLHF. As DNA, the CDR3 is TGCGCCAGCAGCTGGGACAGAAATTCACCCCTCCACTTT.

This chain links TRBV11-2 with TRBJ2-1; 8 nucleotides align to TRBD1. Germline lookup yields CDR1 SGHAT and CDR2 FQNNGV. The CDR3 contains 15 residues. Trimming took 1 base from V and 4 from J; bases not matched to a gene: 3. For the CDR3, the DNA is TGTGCCAGCAGCTTAGGACAGGGGACTTACAATGAGCAGTTCTTC. Translation gives CASSLGQGTYNEQFF.

The chain recombines TRBV25-1 with TRBJ2-7; D is possibly TRBD1 (7 bases). The germline V and J ends were trimmed by 9 bases and 4 bases, with 16 bases remaining between them. The CDR3 sequence is 13 residues long. Germline V gives CDR1 MGHDK, CDR2 SYGVNS. CDR3 residues: CARPGGGGYEQYF. Written as DNA, the CDR3 is TGTGCCAGGCCAGGGGGAGGAGGATACGAGCAGTACTTC.

The gene calls are TRBV7-2 and TRBJ2-3; possibly TRBD2 for D (6 bases). V shed 7 bases and J shed 5 bases, with 10 bases lying between them. The CDR3 length is 12 residues. Germline assignment: CDR1 SGHTA and CDR2 FQGNSA. CDR3 nucleotides: TGTGCCAGCAATTCCGGGGGAGATACGCAGTATTTT. Translated, it gives CASNSGGDTQYF.

The rearrangement joins TRBV7-2 to TRBJ1-2; D remains unclear. V gave up 3 bases and J gave up 4 bases, with 15 bases separating them. The CDR3 totals 15 residues. The germline CDR1 and CDR2 sequences are SGHTA and FQGNSA. The CDR3 region is CASSLLTGSPYGYTF. The DNA for the CDR3 is TGTGCCAGCAGCTTGCTAACCGGGAGCCCCTATGGCTACACCTTC.

The rearrangement links TRBV4-1 to TRBJ1-1; 10 bases agree with TRBD1. This CDR3 has 18 residues. Germline assignment: CDR1 MGHRA and CDR2 YSYEKL. J gave up 1 base and V 5 bases, and 13 bases lay outside the gene matches. In DNA, the CDR3 is TGCGCCAGCAGCACTCAAACCGGGACAGGGGTCCAGAACACTGAAGCTTTCTTT. Translated, it gives CASSTQTGTGVQNTEAFF.

J is TRBJ2-3 and V is TRBV5-1; 10 positions match TRBD2. The J segment lost 3 bases and the V segment lost 6 bases, leaving 10 bases of the junction unmatched. Germline V lookup: CDR1 SGHRS, CDR2 YFSETQ. The CDR3 has 16 amino acids. The CDR3 nucleotides are TGCGCCAGCACCCCAATAGCGGGGGGCGGGACAGATACGCAGTATTTT. Translating gives CASTPIAGGGTDTQYF.

This chain links TRBV7-2 with TRBJ2-1; TRBD2 might be the D (5 bases). The ends were cut back, 1 base at V and 7 bases at J, with 20 bases in the middle. CDR1 is SGHTA and CDR2 is FQGNSA in the germline V gene. CDR3 length: 17 residues. CDR3 region: CASSLVSGGKSMNEQFF. The CDR3 DNA follows: TGTGCCAGCAGCTTAGTGAGTGGAGGTAAATCAATGAATGAGCAGTTCTTC. Looking up the rest from reference TRBV7-2 and TRBJ2-1 gives the full variable domain: GAGVSQSPSNKVTEKGKDVELRCDPISGHTALYWYRQSLGQGLEFLIYFQGNSAPDKSGLPSDRFSAERTGGSVSTLTIQRTQQEDSAVYLCASSLVSGGKSMNEQFFGPGTRLTVL.

This clone occurred a few times. This chain joins TRBV6-1 and TRBJ2-7; 9 bases match TRBD1. In germline, CDR1 is MNHNS, CDR2 SASEGT. V gave up 2 bases and J gave up 2 bases; unmatched junction bases: 13. This CDR3 has 18 residues. The CDR3 region has the DNA TGTGCCAGCAGTGAATTTAGACGTGGTAGGGACAGGGCCTACGAGCAGTACTTC. As protein: CASSEFRRGRDRAYEQYF.

The V gene is TRBV7-2, the J gene TRBJ2-2; a possible D gene is TRBD2 (5 bases). Germline V CDR1 and CDR2: SGHTA, FQGNSA. V was shortened by 1 base and J by 4 bases, with 13 bases between the two germline ends. This CDR3 region has 16 residues. The CDR3 coding sequence is TGTGCCAGCAGCTTAGTGACGGGGTTGGCCACCGGGGAGCTGTTTTTT. Its translation: CASSLVTGLATGELFF.

The CDR3 spells CASSPQGGYTEAFF. CDR3 DNA sequence: TGTGCCAGCAGCCCCCAGGGAGGTTACACTGAAGCTTTCTTT. The chain is built from TRBV27 and TRBJ1-1; D possibly corresponds to TRBD1 (5 bases). The CDR3 runs 14 residues. The V and J ends lost 6 bases and 3 bases respectively, with 14 bases between them. The V gene's germline CDR1 is MNHEY and CDR2 SMNVEV (reference sequence).

The rearrangement uses TRBV9 and TRBJ1-6; D is unresolved. The germline V and J ends were trimmed by 4 bases and 3 bases, with 14 bases remaining between them. The CDR3 extends over 16 amino acids. The V gene's germline CDR1 is SGDLS and CDR2 YYNGEE. The CDR3 sequence is CASSLGREGYNSPLHF. The DNA of the CDR3 is TGTGCCAGCAGCCTAGGACGGGAAGGCTATAATTCACCCCTCCACTTT.

This clone was counted between two and nine times. V usage is TRBV10-1 and J usage is TRBJ2-3, with TRBD1 identical over 10 bases. Germline values: CDR1 WNHNN, CDR2 SYGVQD (reference sequence). This CDR3 is 15 amino acids long. With 7 bases clipped from V and 2 bases from J, the junction kept 6 bases outside the gene matches. CDR3 sequence (DNA): TGCGCCAGCACCGACAGGGGGCAGGTCACAGATACGCAGTATTTT. Residues: CASTDRGQVTDTQYF.

In its sample, this clone was seen a few times. The genes are TRBV2 and TRBJ1-1; possibly TRBD1 for D (5 bases). The CDR3 consists of 14 residues. Between the trimmed V and J ends, which lost 5 bases and 6 bases, there was a span of 16 bases. Germline CDR1 SNHLY, CDR2 FYNNEI. The CDR3 DNA follows: TGTGCCAGCAGTATAGAGACAGAATCCGCTGAAGCTTTCTTT. This translates into CASSIETESAEAFF.

This clone occurred once. J is TRBJ1-2 and V is TRBV28; D remains ambiguous. The germline gives CDR1 MDHEN, CDR2 SYDVKM. Trimming took off 7 bases at V and 8 bases at J, with 17 bases between the two ends. The CDR3 has 13 amino acids. The CDR3 DNA is TGTGCCAGCACTCTTTTTTCCTCTAGGGGCTACACCTTC. This gives the protein CASTLFSSRGYTF.

The V call is TRBV11-3, the J call TRBJ2-1; D perhaps matches TRBD1 (5 bases). The CDR3 runs 15 residues. The germline gives CDR1 SGHNT, CDR2 YENEEA. V was pared by 5 bases and J by 4 bases, with 15 bases between. CDR3 sequence reads: CASSPPQGGYNEQFF. The DNA of the CDR3 is TGTGCCAGCAGCCCTCCGCAGGGTGGGTACAATGAGCAGTTCTTC.

The J gene is TRBJ1-2, the V gene TRBV27; maybe TRBD1 (5 bases). The V gene's germline CDR1 is MNHEY and CDR2 SMNVEV (reference sequence). The CDR3 spans 14 residues. Trimming took off 0 bases at V and 6 bases at J, with 11 bases between the two ends. DNA for the CDR3: TGTGCCAGCAGTTTATCGCCAGGGCTAGATGGCTACACCTTC. This sequence encodes CASSLSPGLDGYTF.